This entry describes one TCR beta chain. Antigen unknown. TCRdb's copy holds only in-frame clones and misses some; the assay was immunoSEQ multiplex PCR. The table records fewer than 500,000 clones, 89% of them present only once. The CDR3 extends over 15 amino acids. The V gene's germline CDR1 is MNHEY and CDR2 SVGAGI. Trimming shortened V by 0 bases and J by 5 bases, and 11 bases separated the two germline ends. The data were obtained in a study of Ad26.COV2.S vaccination and SARS-CoV-2 variants. Study background: Trial arm assignment for the donor was COV1001 Ad26.COV2.S.

Study results and caveats: Possibly, TCR breadth and depth analyses underestimated total T cell responses.

Described treatment: some 20 received Ad26.COV2.S at low or high dose, single or two shots; a few received placebo; per-sample allocation not given. Repertoires come from day 63 after the first vaccine or placebo injection. V is TRBV6-5 and J is TRBJ1-3; tentatively, D is TRBD1 (5 bases). The source is a person between 18 and 60 years old who received the Ad26.COV2.S COVID-19 vaccine or a placebo. The sample in question was peripheral blood, obtained in a trial of Ad26.COV2.S vaccine versus placebo. The CDR3 nucleotides read TGTGCCAGCAGTTACTCCTTCGGACAACGAAACACCATATATTTT. Translation gives CASSYSFGQRNTIYF.